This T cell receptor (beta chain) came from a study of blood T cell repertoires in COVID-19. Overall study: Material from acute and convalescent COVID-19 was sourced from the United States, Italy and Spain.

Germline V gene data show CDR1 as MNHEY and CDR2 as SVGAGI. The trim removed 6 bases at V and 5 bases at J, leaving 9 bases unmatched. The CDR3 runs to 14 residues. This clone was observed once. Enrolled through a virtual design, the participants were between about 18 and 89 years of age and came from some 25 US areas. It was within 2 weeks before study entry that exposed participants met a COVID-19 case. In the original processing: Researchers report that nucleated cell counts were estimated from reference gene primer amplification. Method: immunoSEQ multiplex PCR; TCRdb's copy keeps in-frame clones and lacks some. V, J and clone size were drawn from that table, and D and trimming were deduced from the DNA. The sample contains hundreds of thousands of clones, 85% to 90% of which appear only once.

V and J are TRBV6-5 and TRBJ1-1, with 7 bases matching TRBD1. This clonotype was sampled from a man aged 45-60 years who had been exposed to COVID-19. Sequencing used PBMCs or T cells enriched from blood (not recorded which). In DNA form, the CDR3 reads TGTGCCAGCAGGGACGGGGGACAGTGGACTGAAGCTTTCTTT. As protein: CASRDGGQWTEAFF.